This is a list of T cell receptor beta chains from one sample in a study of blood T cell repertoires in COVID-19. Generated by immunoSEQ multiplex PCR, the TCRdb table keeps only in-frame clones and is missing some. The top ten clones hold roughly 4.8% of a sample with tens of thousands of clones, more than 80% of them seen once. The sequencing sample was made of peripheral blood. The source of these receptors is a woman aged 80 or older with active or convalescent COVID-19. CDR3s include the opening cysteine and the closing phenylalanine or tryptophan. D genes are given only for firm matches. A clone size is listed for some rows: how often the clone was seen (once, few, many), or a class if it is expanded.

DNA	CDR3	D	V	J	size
TGTGCCAGCAGGAGGGACAGCTATGCGGGAAACACCATATATTTT	CASRRDSYAGNTIYF	TRBD1	TRBV7-9	TRBJ1-3	.
TGTGCCAGCAGTCGACTGTTGACAGGTTCCTATGGCTACACCTTC	CASSRLLTGSYGYTF	.	TRBV14	TRBJ1-2	.
TGCGCCAGCAGCCATCTCCCCGGGACTAAAAGCACAGATACGCAGTATTTT	CASSHLPGTKSTDTQYF	TRBD2	TRBV4-1	TRBJ2-3	.
TGCGCCAGCAGCCAAGATCAAGGGGGAAACAATGAGCAGTTCTTC	CASSQDQGGNNEQFF	.	TRBV4-3	TRBJ2-1	few
TGTGCCAGCAGCTTGTCGACAGGGGGCGCTACCTATGGCTACACCTTC	CASSLSTGGATYGYTF	TRBD1	TRBV7-9	TRBJ1-2	.
TGTGCCATCAGTGATACAGGGCGTGAAAAACTGTTTTTT	CAISDTGREKLFF	.	TRBV10-3	TRBJ1-4	.
TGTGCCAGCAGCTTGCGCACTAGCGGGAGTGAGGGGCAGTACTTC	CASSLRTSGSEGQYF	TRBD2	TRBV5-6	TRBJ2-7	.
TGTGCCAGCAGTTTGACTGGTGAAAAACTGTTTTTT	CASSLTGEKLFF	.	TRBV28	TRBJ1-4	.
TGCAGCGTTGGCGACCTTGACGAGGATTTAAATCAGCCCCAGCATTTT	CSVGDLDEDLNQPQHF	.	TRBV29-1	TRBJ1-5	.
TGTGCCAGTAGTCCGCGACGGGATTTTAATGAAAAACTGTTTTTT	CASSPRRDFNEKLFF	.	TRBV19	TRBJ1-4	.
TGTGCCAGCTCCTCTAGCGGGAGGGCGGGGGAGCAGTACTTC	CASSSSGRAGEQYF	TRBD2	TRBV2	TRBJ2-7	.
TGTGCCAGCAGCGTAGCGGGAGCCGCGGAGACCCAGTACTTC	CASSVAGAAETQYF	TRBD2	TRBV7-2	TRBJ2-5	.
TGTGCCAGTAGTGACGGACAGGGGGCGAGGAATGAGCAGTTCTTC	CASSDGQGARNEQFF	TRBD1	TRBV19	TRBJ2-1	.
TGCAGCGTTGGGGGGGGTGCAGGAAAGAGCGAGCAGTACTTC	CSVGGGAGKSEQYF	TRBD2	TRBV29-1	TRBJ2-7	once
TGCAGTGCTAGTGGGGGCAGGGACTTAACCCTTCATTTT	CSASGGRDLTLHF	.	TRBV20-1	TRBJ1-4	.
TGTGCTAGTGGTTTGGTACTAGCGGTGGGTACAGATACGCAGTATTTT	CASGLVLAVGTDTQYF	TRBD2	TRBV12-5	TRBJ2-3	.
TGTGCCAGCAGTTCTAGCGGGGGGTTTGCTAAGAGGAGCACAGATACGCAGTATTTT	CASSSSGGFAKRSTDTQYF	TRBD2	TRBV2	TRBJ2-3	.
TGTGCCAGCAGTGCGCCTCAACAACCTGCCGCTTTCTTT	CASSAPQQPAAFF	.	TRBV25-1	TRBJ1-1	.
TGTGCCAGTAGTATATCGGGACAGAGGGTAGGGGGCTACACCTTC	CASSISGQRVGGYTF	TRBD1	TRBV19	TRBJ1-2	.
TGTGCCAGCAGTTCCCCTCCCGTCACCGGGGAGCTGTTTTTT	CASSSPPVTGELFF	.	TRBV6-2/TRBV6-3	TRBJ2-2	.
TGCGCCAGCAGCCAAGCCCCAGGGGGTGAGGGCTACACCTTC	CASSQAPGGEGYTF	TRBD1	TRBV4-1	TRBJ1-2	.
TGTGCCAGCAGTTTAGTGCCACAGTATGTGCAGTTCTTC	CASSLVPQYVQFF	.	TRBV12-3/TRBV12-4	TRBJ2-1	.
TGTGCCAGCAGCCAAGCTCGTACCATGGGACACTACGAGCAGTACTTC	CASSQARTMGHYEQYF	.	TRBV3-1/TRBV3-2	TRBJ2-7	.
TGTGCCAGCAGTGACTCAACACTAGCGGGAGGCAATGAGCAGTTCTTC	CASSDSTLAGGNEQFF	TRBD2	TRBV6-4	TRBJ2-1	.
TGCGCCAGCAGCCCCGGGGTGGGTAGCGGGGGCACAGATACGCAGTATTTT	CASSPGVGSGGTDTQYF	TRBD2	TRBV4-1	TRBJ2-3	.
TGTGCCAGCAAGCGGACAGGGGGCGCAGAGACCCAGTACTTC	CASKRTGGAETQYF	TRBD1	TRBV6-5	TRBJ2-5	.
TGTGCCAGTAGTATAGGTCCGGGACAGGCTAACTTTTTT	CASSIGPGQANFF	TRBD1	TRBV19	TRBJ1-4	.
TGTGCCAGCAGTACGACAGGGGGCTACTATGGCTACACCTTC	CASSTTGGYYGYTF	TRBD1	TRBV6-2/TRBV6-3	TRBJ1-2	.
TGTGCCAGTAGTATACAGGTCGCCACCTCTGGAAACACCATATATTTT	CASSIQVATSGNTIYF	.	TRBV19	TRBJ1-3	few
TGTGCGTGCGGTAGCACAGATACGCAGTATTTT	CACGSTDTQYF	.	TRBV6-5	TRBJ2-3	.
TGCGCCAGCAGCTTGGGTCTGCGGGGGACTAGCACAGATACGCAGTATTTT	CASSLGLRGTSTDTQYF	TRBD2	TRBV5-1	TRBJ2-3	.
TGTGCCAGCAGGCCCGGGACAGGGGGCCGGGGGCAGCCCCAGCATTTT	CASRPGTGGRGQPQHF	TRBD1	TRBV28	TRBJ1-5	few
TGTGCCAGTAGTATCGATTTGCCGCGGGCCCAGCATTTT	CASSIDLPRAQHF	.	TRBV19	TRBJ1-5	few
TGTGCCAGCAGCTTTACCAGGGGGAACACTGAAGCTTTCTTT	CASSFTRGNTEAFF	.	TRBV7-2	TRBJ1-1	.
TGTGCCAGCAGCTTAGAGGCTACAGGGAGAGGCGGCTACACCTTC	CASSLEATGRGGYTF	.	TRBV7-8	TRBJ1-2	.
TGTGCCAGCAGCTTAGGGACAGGGTACTCACCCCTCCACTTT	CASSLGTGYSPLHF	TRBD1	TRBV7-8	TRBJ1-6	.
TGTGCCAGCAGCTTTCTCACAAACTCCTACAATGAGCAGTTCTTC	CASSFLTNSYNEQFF	.	TRBV7-9	TRBJ2-1	few
TGCAGCGTTTTTATACAGGGGAGAACTGAAGCTTTCTTT	CSVFIQGRTEAFF	TRBD1	TRBV29-1	TRBJ1-1	.
TGTGCCAGCAGCCTACAGGGGGCTGGAGATACGCAGTATTTT	CASSLQGAGDTQYF	TRBD1	TRBV7-2	TRBJ2-3	.
TGTGCCAGCAGCTTAACTCCGGGACAGTATAGCAATCAGCCCCAGCATTTT	CASSLTPGQYSNQPQHF	TRBD1	TRBV7-6	TRBJ1-5	.
TGCGCCAGCATTCCTACAGGGGTGGTCGCTGAAGCTTTCTTT	CASIPTGVVAEAFF	TRBD1	TRBV10-2	TRBJ1-1	few